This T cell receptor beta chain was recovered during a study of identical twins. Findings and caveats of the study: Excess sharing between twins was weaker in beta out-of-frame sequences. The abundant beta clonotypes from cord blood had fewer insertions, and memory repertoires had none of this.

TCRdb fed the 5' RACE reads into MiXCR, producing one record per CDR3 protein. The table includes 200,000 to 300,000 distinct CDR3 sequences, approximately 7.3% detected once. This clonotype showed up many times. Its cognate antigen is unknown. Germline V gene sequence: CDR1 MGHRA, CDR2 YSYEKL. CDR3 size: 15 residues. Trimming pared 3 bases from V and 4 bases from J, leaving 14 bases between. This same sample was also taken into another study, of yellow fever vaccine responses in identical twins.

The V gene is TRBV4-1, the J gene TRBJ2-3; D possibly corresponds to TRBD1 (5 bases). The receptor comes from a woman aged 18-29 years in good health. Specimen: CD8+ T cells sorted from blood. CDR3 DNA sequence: TGCGCCAGCAGCCATGTCCAGGGTCGGGCAGATACGCAGTATTTT. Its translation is CASSHVQGRADTQYF.